A single sample gave rise to the 29 T cell receptor beta chains below, sequenced in a study of T cells in Graves' hyperthyroidism and ophthalmopathy. The CDR3 regions of TCR beta were amplified from RNA transcripts. During a first-round RT-PCR of the TCR CDR3, the HTBI primer set was used. From the multiplex PCR reads, TCRdb called clonotypes with MiXCR, one entry per CDR3 protein. The repertoire holds approximately 530,000 distinct CDR3 sequences, roughly a sixth seen once, with roughly 18% in the top ten. The source material was blood. The source is a woman aged 18-29 years with Graves' hyperthyroidism.

About this clonotype: A much larger clonotype is one base distant, so this may be a read error. This rearrangement joins TRBV20-1 to TRBJ2-5; D not certain. Germline loops: CDR1 DFQATT, CDR2 SNEGSKA (reference sequence). The CDR3 spans 15 residues. V gave up 6 bases and J gave up 8 bases, with 25 bases separating them. The CDR3 here is CSARRFNGGGHTQYF. CDR3 nucleotides: TGCAGTGCCCGCCGATTCAACGGCGGCGGTCATACCCAGTACTTC.

This clonotype was recorded a few times. CDR3 in DNA: TGTGCCAGCAGTTTATTTGCGGAGAACACTGAAGCTTTCTTT. This encodes CASSLFAENTEAFF. This chain links TRBV27 with TRBJ1-1; D gene ambiguous. The germline V and J ends were trimmed by 1 base and 1 base, with 7 bases remaining between them. The CDR3 has 14 residues. Looked up from germline, CDR1 is MNHEY and CDR2 is SMNVEV (reference sequence).

This chain uses TRBV5-1 with TRBJ2-3; the D gene could be TRBD1 or TRBD2 (5 bases each). The CDR3 has 17 residues. Germline CDR1 and CDR2: SGHRS and YFSETQ. Trimming cost V 4 bases and J 2 bases, with 20 bases left between them. This chain's CDR3 is CASSRLGTEHYTDTQYF. CDR3 coding DNA: TGCGCCAGCAGCAGATTAGGGACGGAGCATTACACAGATACGCAGTATTTT.

This clonotype has ten or more counts. The chain employs TRBV20-1 and TRBJ1-1; D gene uncertain. Between the trimmed V and J ends, which lost 5 bases and 2 bases, there was a span of 12 bases. The CDR3 is 13 residues long. Germline V lookup: CDR1 DFQATT, CDR2 SNEGSKA (reference sequence). CDR3 bases: TGCAGTGCTCCCGGGAGTGTAAACACTGAAGCTTTCTTT. It encodes CSAPGSVNTEAFF.

This clonotype was counted at least ten times. The chain couples TRBV4-3 to TRBJ1-2; D is perhaps TRBD1 (6 bases). The V end lost 0 bases, the J end lost 5 bases, and 19 bases lay between the germline ends. The CDR3 runs 17 residues. Germline V gene lookup returns CDR1 LGHNA and CDR2 YSLEER. In nucleotides, the CDR3 is TGCGCCAGCAGCCAAGAAGCCGCAGGGGACCGGATATATGGCTACACCTTC. This codes for CASSQEAAGDRIYGYTF.

In its sample, this clonotype was seen a few times. The chain combines TRBV7-2 with TRBJ2-1; TRBD2 matches at 15 bases. This CDR3 is built from 15 residues. Trimming at V came to 5 bases and at J to 9 bases, leaving 5 bases not matched to a gene. Germline CDR1 and CDR2: SGHTA and FQGNSA. CDR3 sequence: CASSPGTSGGSEQFF. In nucleotides, the CDR3 is TGTGCCAGCAGCCCCGGGACTAGCGGGGGGTCTGAGCAGTTCTTC.

This clonotype came up many times. The rearrangement links TRBV6-5 to TRBJ2-5, with D possibly being TRBD2 (5 bases). The CDR3 covers 15 residues. Germline V CDR1 and CDR2: MNHEY, SVGAGI. Trimming removed 2 bases from V and 1 base from J, with 11 bases in between. DNA for the CDR3: TGTGCCAGCAGTTACAGCGGACGGTCCCAAGAGACCCAGTACTTC. Its translation is CASSYSGRSQETQYF.

The V and J genes are TRBV6-1 and TRBJ2-4; D assignment may be TRBD1 or TRBD2 (5 bases each). CDR1 MNHNS and CDR2 SASEGT come from the germline V gene. V was cut by 6 bases and J by 11 bases, with 11 bases left in between. The CDR3 has 11 residues. CDR3 sequence reads: CASRRGFFQYF. DNA for the CDR3: TGTGCCAGCAGGAGGGGATTTTTTCAGTACTTC.

The rearrangement links TRBV6-5 to TRBJ2-7; TRBD2 matches 9 bases. Per the germline V gene, CDR1 is MNHEY and CDR2 is SVGAGI. The CDR3 is 16 residues long. Losses at the gene ends were 1 base for V and 3 bases for J; bases not matched to a gene: 7. This chain's CDR3 is CASSYFGGGGLYEQYF. The DNA of the CDR3 is TGTGCCAGCAGTTACTTCGGCGGGGGGGGTCTCTACGAGCAGTACTTC.

The table lists this clonotype with many counts. The chain is built from TRBV7-2 and TRBJ2-7; D not resolved. Trimming took 1 base from V and 4 from J, leaving 11 bases between them. This CDR3 is built from 14 residues. Germline V gene sequence: CDR1 SGHTA, CDR2 FQGNSA. CDR3 sequence (DNA): TGTGCCAGCAGCTTAGAGAGCACAATGTACGAGCAGTACTTC. Residues: CASSLESTMYEQYF.

V and J are TRBV28 and TRBJ1-5; a weak D match, TRBD1 (6 bases). The length of the CDR3 is 16 residues. V was clipped by 5 bases and J by 1 base, with 15 bases between them. CDR1 is MDHEN and CDR2 is SYDVKM in the germline V gene. The CDR3 DNA sequence: TGTGCCAGCAGTAGTCAACAGGGAGTAAGCAATCAGCCCCAGCATTTT. Encoded protein: CASSSQQGVSNQPQHF.

This clonotype showed up just a few times. The chain has TRBV7-9 and TRBJ1-1, with no clear D. The CDR3 totals 15 residues. Trimming cost V 2 bases and J 0 bases, with 10 bases left between them. CDR1 and CDR2 (germline): SEHNR, FQNEAQ (reference sequence). CDR3 nucleotide sequence: TGTGCCAGCAGCTTAAGGGAGGTGCTGAACACTGAAGCTTTCTTT. This gives the protein CASSLREVLNTEAFF.

As regards this clonotype: This may stem from a read error, because a much larger clone lies one nucleotide away. V usage is TRBV28 and J usage is TRBJ1-2; D is unresolved. The ends were cut back, 11 bases at V and 5 bases at J, with 18 bases in the middle. CDR1 is MDHEN, CDR2 SYDVKM, per germline. This CDR3 region has 13 residues. Here the CDR3 DNA reads TGTGCCGTAATCCCACAACGGAAGTATGGCTACACCTTC. This translates into CAVIPQRKYGYTF.

Only a few counts were recorded for this clonotype. The chain recombines TRBV5-1 with TRBJ1-1; 10 nucleotides align to TRBD1. Germline-derived CDR1 and CDR2 are SGHRS and YFSETQ. The V and J ends lost 3 bases and 7 bases, in that order; junction bases with no gene match: 3. There are 13 residues in the CDR3. The CDR3 loop reads CASSWTGGVEAFF. The DNA of the CDR3 is TGCGCCAGCAGCTGGACAGGGGGAGTTGAAGCTTTCTTT.

This chain joins TRBV7-2 and TRBJ2-7; 13 bases line up with TRBD2. Looked up from germline, CDR1 is SGHTA and CDR2 is FQGNSA. The CDR3 loop spans 14 amino acids. Trimming at V came to 10 bases and at J to 4 bases, leaving 7 bases not matched to a gene. In DNA, the CDR3 is TGTGCCAACGTACTAGCGGGAGGGCCTTACGAGCAGTACTTC. Its translation is CANVLAGGPYEQYF. Looking up the rest from reference TRBV7-2 and TRBJ2-7 gives the full variable domain: GAGVSQSPSNKVTEKGKDVELRCDPISGHTALYWYRQSLGQGLEFLIYFQGNSAPDKSGLPSDRFSAERTGGSVSTLTIQRTQQEDSAVYLCANVLAGGPYEQYFGPGTRLTVT.

The chain uses TRBV5-8 and TRBJ2-7, with a possible D match to TRBD2 (6 bases). This CDR3 is 15 amino acids long. Germline V gene sequence: CDR1 SGHTS, CDR2 YDEGEE. Trimming left V 7 bases short and J 7 bases short, with 24 bases between. CDR3 residues: CASPSGGTEYGEQYF. CDR3 sequence (DNA): TGTGCCAGCCCCTCAGGAGGGACCGAATACGGAGAGCAGTACTTC.

The J gene is TRBJ2-1, the V gene TRBV6-1, with unresolved D. The length of the CDR3 is 11 residues. The V end was cut by 7 bases, the J end by 7 bases, with 8 bases between. Germline values: CDR1 MNHNS, CDR2 SASEGT. Written as DNA, the CDR3 is TGTGCCAGCAATATGGGGAATGAGCAGTTCTTC. It encodes CASNMGNEQFF.

This clonotype was observed a few times. The V and J genes are TRBV5-1 and TRBJ2-7; D is tentatively TRBD1 or TRBD2 (6 bases each). Germline loops: CDR1 SGHRS, CDR2 YFSETQ. Trimming took 2 bases from V and 6 from J, leaving 12 bases between them. The CDR3 has 13 amino acids. The CDR3 sequence: CASSFWGAAEQYF. The CDR3 DNA is TGCGCCAGCAGCTTTTGGGGGGCCGCCGAGCAGTACTTC.

This clonotype appeared a few times. This chain joins TRBV6-1 and TRBJ2-5; TRBD1 aligns across 8 bases. Germline lookup yields CDR1 MNHNS and CDR2 SASEGT. The J segment lost 1 base and the V segment lost 6 bases, leaving 10 bases of the junction unmatched. The CDR3 loop spans 16 amino acids. CDR3: CASRPRRGQAQETQYF. DNA of the CDR3: TGTGCCAGCAGGCCTCGGCGGGGACAGGCCCAAGAGACCCAGTACTTC.

The chain joins TRBV10-3 to TRBJ2-7, with 10 bases that match TRBD1. There are 14 residues in the CDR3. V gave up 8 bases and J gave up 4 bases; unmatched junction bases: 8. Per the germline V gene, CDR1 is ENHRY and CDR2 is SYGVKD. The CDR3: CAIHRRDRGYEQYF. As DNA, the CDR3 is TGTGCCATCCACCGCCGGGACAGGGGATACGAGCAGTACTTC.

This rearrangement joins TRBV29-1 to TRBJ2-5, with 7 nucleotides matching TRBD1. Unmatched junction bases numbered 9, after V lost 5 bases and J lost 0 bases. CDR3 size: 15 residues. Germline V gives CDR1 SQVTM, CDR2 ANQGSEA. The CDR3 region is CSVTIETGHQETQYF. CDR3 coding DNA: TGCAGCGTTACTATCGAGACAGGGCACCAAGAGACCCAGTACTTC.

This clonotype has ten or more counts. This sequence joins TRBV5-1 and TRBJ2-7; no firm D call. The V end lost 0 bases, the J end lost 6 bases, and 7 bases lay between the germline ends. There are 12 residues in the CDR3. The V gene's germline CDR1 is SGHRS and CDR2 YFSETQ. CDR3 loop: CASSLGGLEQYF. The CDR3 region has the DNA TGCGCCAGCAGCTTGGGTGGTCTCGAGCAGTACTTC.

This clonotype was seen a few times. CDR3 sequence reads: CATRGISGISNQPQHF. In DNA form, the CDR3 reads TGTGCCACCAGGGGAATTAGCGGAATAAGCAATCAGCCCCAGCATTTT. The chain couples TRBV15 to TRBJ1-5; D gene unclear. CDR1 LNHNV and CDR2 YYDKDF come from the germline V gene (reference sequence). The CDR3 is made up of 16 amino acids. V shed 6 bases and J shed 1 base, with 16 bases lying between them.

This clonotype was counted at least ten times. V gene TRBV12-3 or TRBV12-4 combines with J gene TRBJ1-2, with D hard to call. V gave up 10 bases and J gave up 4 bases, with 16 bases separating them. The CDR3 is 13 amino acids. The CDR3 region is CATSNRGIYGYTF. CDR3 bases: TGTGCCACCTCGAACCGAGGGATCTATGGCTACACCTTC.

This clonotype was observed many times. This chain uses TRBV7-9 with TRBJ2-5, with D hard to call. The CDR3 loop spans 14 amino acids. V was cut by 4 bases and J by 4 bases, with 13 bases left in between. The germline CDR1 and CDR2 sequences are SEHNR and FQNEAQ (reference sequence). CDR3 amino acids: CASSSRPLPETQYF. In nucleotides, the CDR3 is TGTGCCAGCAGCTCCAGGCCCCTTCCAGAGACCCAGTACTTC.

This clonotype was counted only a few times. This chain joins TRBV5-6 and TRBJ1-1; 7 positions match TRBD1. Germline values: CDR1 SGHDT, CDR2 YYEEEE. This CDR3 spans 17 amino acids. J gave up 0 bases and V 2 bases, and 10 bases lay outside the gene matches. This CDR3 reads CASSLGDRALMNTEAFF. In DNA form, the CDR3 reads TGTGCCAGCAGCTTAGGAGACAGGGCATTAATGAACACTGAAGCTTTCTTT. Supplemented by reference TRBV5-6 and TRBJ1-1, the full variable domain reads DAGVTQSPTHLIKTRGQQVTLRCSPKSGHDTVSWYQQALGQGPQFIFQYYEEEERQRGNFPDRFSGHQFPNYSSELNVNALLLGDSALYLCASSLGDRALMNTEAFFGQGTRLTVV.

There are many counts of this clonotype. The chain is built from TRBV2 and TRBJ1-1; 8 bases are a match to TRBD1. The CDR3 is made up of 14 amino acids. V was pared by 7 bases and J by 0 bases, with 4 bases of the junction left unmatched. Germline assignment: CDR1 SNHLY and CDR2 FYNNEI. The CDR3 sequence is CASTRDRMNTEAFF. CDR3 nucleotide sequence: TGTGCCAGCACCCGGGACAGGATGAACACTGAAGCTTTCTTT.

The chain links TRBV29-1 to TRBJ2-3; 9 bases are shared with TRBD1. CDR3 size: 14 residues. Germline loops: CDR1 SQVTM, CDR2 ANQGSEA. Losses at the gene ends were 6 bases for V and 4 bases for J; bases not matched to a gene: 8. The DNA of the CDR3 is TGCAGCGTGGCCGGGACAGGGTGGGCAGATACGCAGTATTTT. Translation gives CSVAGTGWADTQYF.

This chain joins TRBV2 and TRBJ1-5; TRBD1 aligns across 8 bases. The germline CDR1 and CDR2 sequences are SNHLY and FYNNEI. The CDR3 sequence is 17 residues long. The V and J ends lost 0 bases and 4 bases, in that order; junction bases with no gene match: 8. The CDR3 DNA sequence: TGTGCCAGCAGTGAAGCGAAATCGGGACAGGTGAATCAGCCCCAGCATTTT. Residues: CASSEAKSGQVNQPQHF.